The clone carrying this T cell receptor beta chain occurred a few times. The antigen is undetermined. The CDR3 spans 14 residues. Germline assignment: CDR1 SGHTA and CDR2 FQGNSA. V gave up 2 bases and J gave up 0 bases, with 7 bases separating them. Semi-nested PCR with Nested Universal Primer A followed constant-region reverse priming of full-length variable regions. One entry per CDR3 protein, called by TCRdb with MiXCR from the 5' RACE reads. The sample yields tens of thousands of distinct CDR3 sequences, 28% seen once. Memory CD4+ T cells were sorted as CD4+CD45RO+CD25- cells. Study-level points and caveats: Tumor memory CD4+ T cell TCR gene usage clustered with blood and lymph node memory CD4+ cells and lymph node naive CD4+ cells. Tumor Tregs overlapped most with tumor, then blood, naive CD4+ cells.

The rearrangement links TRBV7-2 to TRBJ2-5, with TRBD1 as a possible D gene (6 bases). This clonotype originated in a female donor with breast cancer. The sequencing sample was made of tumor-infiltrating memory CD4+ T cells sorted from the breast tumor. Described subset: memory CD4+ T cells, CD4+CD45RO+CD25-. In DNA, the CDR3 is TGTGCCAGCAGCTTAAGGACAGACCAAGAGACCCAGTACTTC. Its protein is CASSLRTDQETQYF. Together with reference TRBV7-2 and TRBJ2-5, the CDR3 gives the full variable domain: GAGVSQSPSNKVTEKGKDVELRCDPISGHTALYWYRQSLGQGLEFLIYFQGNSAPDKSGLPSDRFSAERTGGSVSTLTIQRTQQEDSAVYLCASSLRTDQETQYFGPGTRLLVL.